The 21 T cell receptor beta chains below come from one sample, sequenced in a study of identifying expanded T cells in peripheral blood (dated by TCRdb to about 2019). To prepare the library, the immunoSEQ multiplex PCR assay was applied. The table comes from immuneACCESS by way of TCRdb, which keeps in-frame sequences with V and J called. Part of the clones is missing from these tables; in studies checked, under half for an unresolved V gene and the rest for unknown reasons. This sample comprises 55,000 to 75,000 clones, 87% of them detected only once. Together, the top ten hold roughly 4.5% of the sample. Sequences were obtained from blood. Source of these receptors: a person between 18 and 75 years old in good health.

The rearrangement uses TRBV5-1 and TRBJ2-2, with D unclear. The CDR3 length is 14 residues. Germline-derived CDR1 and CDR2 are SGHRS and YFSETQ. V was clipped by 0 bases and J by 0 bases, with 3 bases between them. The CDR3 sequence: CASSLGANTGELFF. DNA of the CDR3: TGCGCCAGCAGCTTGGGTGCGAACACCGGGGAGCTGTTTTTT.

The CDR3 DNA is TGTGCCAGCAGCCAGACAGCATCCCACTCTGGAAACACCATATATTTT. Translated: CASSQTASHSGNTIYF. The chain recombines TRBV7-2 with TRBJ1-3; TRBD1 is a possible D gene (5 bases). This CDR3 contains 16 residues. Germline-derived CDR1 and CDR2 are SGHTA and FQGNSA. The germline V and J ends were trimmed by 5 bases and 0 bases, with 14 bases remaining between them.

The chain recombines TRBV27 with TRBJ1-5; possibly TRBD1 for D (6 bases). Trimming shortened V by 2 bases and J by 2 bases, and 10 bases separated the two germline ends. Germline CDR1 reads MNHEY; CDR2 reads SMNVEV (reference sequence). The CDR3 loop spans 15 amino acids. CDR3 residues: CASSLKQGGNQPQHF. The DNA for the CDR3 is TGTGCCAGCAGTTTAAAACAGGGCGGCAATCAGCCCCAGCATTTT.

This clone was counted a single time. The chain combines TRBV6-5 with TRBJ2-5; D perhaps matches TRBD1 (5 bases). The CDR3 is 14 amino acids. Between the trimmed V and J ends, which lost 2 bases and 5 bases, there was a span of 12 bases. The germline V gene encodes CDR1 MNHEY and CDR2 SVGAGI. The CDR3 nucleotides read TGTGCCAGCAGTTACAGGGGCAGTAGGGAGACCCAGTACTTC. It translates to CASSYRGSRETQYF.

The chain combines TRBV4-3 with TRBJ1-2; D not resolved. Between the trimmed V and J ends, which lost 4 bases and 5 bases, there was a span of 17 bases. CDR1 is LGHNA and CDR2 is YSLEER in the germline V gene. CDR3 size: 15 residues. The CDR3 bases are TGCGCCAGCAGCCGCACCTGGGAACAGTCATATGGCTACACCTTC. It translates to CASSRTWEQSYGYTF.

The V gene is TRBV7-2, the J gene TRBJ2-3, with TRBD1 as a possible D gene (5 bases). This CDR3 contains 14 residues. CDR1 SGHTA and CDR2 FQGNSA come from the germline V gene. V lost 5 bases and J lost 2, with 11 bases in between. CDR3 protein: CASSPTGTTDTQYF. The CDR3 region has the DNA TGTGCCAGCAGCCCTACAGGAACCACAGATACGCAGTATTTT.

The chain couples TRBV11-2 to TRBJ1-1; D call uncertain. This CDR3 region has 15 residues. The germline V gene has CDR1 SGHAT and CDR2 FQNNGV. The ends were cut back, 5 bases at V and 0 bases at J, with 13 bases in the middle. This chain's CDR3 is CASSQIGGVNTEAFF. DNA of the CDR3: TGTGCCAGCAGCCAAATAGGTGGAGTGAACACTGAAGCTTTCTTT.

The J gene is TRBJ2-6, the V gene TRBV11-2; D gene unclear. The CDR3 is 13 amino acids. V was pared by 6 bases and J by 4 bases, with 7 bases between. CDR1 SGHAT and CDR2 FQNNGV come from the germline V gene. In nucleotides, the CDR3 is TGTGCCAGCAGGCCCACGGGGGCCAACGTCCTGACTTTC. It encodes CASRPTGANVLTF.

The V and J genes are TRBV10-2 and TRBJ1-1; D unclear. The CDR3 spans 14 residues. Trimming took off 1 base at V and 0 bases at J, with 6 bases between the two ends. CDR1 and CDR2 from the germline V gene are WSHSY and SAAADI. This CDR3 is CASSELAMNTEAFF. The CDR3 DNA follows: TGCGCCAGCAGTGAGTTAGCCATGAACACTGAAGCTTTCTTT.

The gene calls are TRBV11-2 and TRBJ1-5; tentative D call: TRBD1 (6 bases). The CDR3 length is 17 residues. Trimming removed 2 bases at V and 6 bases at J, with 20 bases between. The germline CDR1 and CDR2 sequences are SGHAT and FQNNGV. CDR3 sequence reads: CASSLNAGRGGSQPQHF. The DNA for the CDR3 is TGTGCCAGCAGCTTAAACGCTGGCAGGGGAGGAAGTCAGCCCCAGCATTTT. The full variable domain, completed using reference TRBV11-2 and TRBJ1-5, is EAGVAQSPRYKIIEKRQSVAFWCNPISGHATLYWYQQILGQGPKLLIQFQNNGVVDDSQLPKDRFSAERLKGVDSTLKIQPAKLEDSAVYLCASSLNAGRGGSQPQHFGDGTRLSIL.

This clone has just a few counts. J is TRBJ2-6 and V is TRBV4-3; the D gene is possibly TRBD1 (6 bases). Germline values: CDR1 LGHNA, CDR2 YSLEER. The germline V and J ends were trimmed by 0 bases and 0 bases, with 6 bases remaining between them. CDR3 size: 16 residues. CDR3 coding DNA: TGCGCCAGCAGCCAAGAAGGGGGCTCTGGGGCCAACGTCCTGACTTTC. Protein: CASSQEGGSGANVLTF.

This clone appeared once. J is TRBJ2-5 and V is TRBV10-3, with TRBD1 matching over 9 bases. This CDR3 has 16 amino acids. Germline lookup yields CDR1 ENHRY and CDR2 SYGVKD. The V gene end was trimmed by 3 bases and the J gene end by 2 bases; junction bases not matched to a gene: 7. CDR3 in DNA: TGTGCCATCAGTGAAAGGTTAGACAGGGGGCAAGAGACCCAGTACTTC. Translating gives CAISERLDRGQETQYF.

The rearrangement links TRBV19 to TRBJ1-5; 7 bases map to TRBD1. Germline trimming cut 7 bases from V and 1 base from J; bases unmatched to any gene: 13. This CDR3 has 17 amino acids. Germline values: CDR1 LNHDA, CDR2 SQIVND (reference sequence). CDR3 protein: CASISAGGSRSNQPQHF. As DNA, the CDR3 is TGTGCCAGTATTTCGGCAGGGGGTAGCAGGAGCAATCAGCCCCAGCATTTT.

The V gene is TRBV14, the J gene TRBJ2-2, with D tentatively TRBD1 (5 bases). The V and J ends lost 1 base and 5 bases respectively, with 8 bases between them. Germline loops: CDR1 SGHDN, CDR2 FVKESK. This CDR3 has 14 residues. The CDR3 DNA follows: TGTGCCAGCAGCCAAGTGCAGGGTACCGGGGAGCTGTTTTTT. As protein: CASSQVQGTGELFF.

The J gene is TRBJ2-7, the V gene TRBV5-4; TRBD1 is a possible D gene (5 bases). Germline V lookup: CDR1 SGHNT, CDR2 YYREEE (reference sequence). The CDR3 has 12 amino acids. Trimming stripped 1 base from V and 3 bases from J, with 5 bases between. The CDR3 loop reads CASSLRGYEQYF. DNA for the CDR3: TGTGCCAGCAGCTTGAGGGGCTACGAGCAGTACTTC.

The chain joins TRBV30 to TRBJ2-7, with a possible D match to TRBD1 (5 bases). Between the trimmed V and J ends, which lost 0 bases and 0 bases, there was a span of 12 bases. The CDR3 loop spans 15 amino acids. The germline gives CDR1 GTSNPN, CDR2 SVGIG (reference sequence). CDR3 sequence: CAWSVGADSSYEQYF. In DNA form, the CDR3 reads TGTGCCTGGAGTGTTGGGGCGGATAGCTCCTACGAGCAGTACTTC.

The chain joins TRBV5-1 to TRBJ2-5; 9 bases line up with TRBD1. The V gene end was trimmed by 4 bases and the J gene end by 5 bases; junction bases not matched to a gene: 9. CDR3 size: 15 residues. The V gene's germline CDR1 is SGHRS and CDR2 YFSETQ. The CDR3 protein is CASSTEQGASETQYF. CDR3 sequence (DNA): TGCGCCAGCAGCACCGAACAGGGGGCATCGGAGACCCAGTACTTC. The complete variable domain, with remaining parts taken from reference TRBV5-1 and TRBJ2-5, reads KAGVTQTPRYLIKTRGQQVTLSCSPISGHRSVSWYQQTPGQGLQFLFEYFSETQRNKGNFPGRFSGRQFSNSRSEMNVSTLELGDSALYLCASSTEQGASETQYFGPGTRLLVL.

This clone appeared a single time. The chain employs TRBV21-1 and TRBJ1-4. TRBV21-1 is given as a pseudogene. The CDR3 is made up of 13 amino acids. In DNA form, the CDR3 reads TGTGCCAGCAGCAGAGGAACTGGTGAAAAACTGTTTTTT. It codes for CASSRGTGEKLFF.

The J gene is TRBJ2-3, the V gene TRBV19; 12 positions match TRBD2. Losses at the gene ends were 6 bases for V and 0 bases for J; bases not matched to a gene: 4. Germline loops: CDR1 LNHDA, CDR2 SQIVND (reference sequence). This CDR3 has 16 residues. The CDR3 reads CASRTSGGSSTDTQYF. The CDR3 nucleotides are TGTGCCAGTAGGACTAGCGGGGGCTCTAGCACAGATACGCAGTATTTT.

V and J are TRBV15 and TRBJ1-2, with a weak D call TRBD1 (6 bases). CDR3 length: 14 residues. Trimming took 0 bases from V and 8 from J, leaving 13 bases between them. Per germline, CDR1 LNHNV and CDR2 YYDKDF (reference sequence). The CDR3 here is CATSRDYRVNGYTF. In DNA, the CDR3 is TGTGCCACCAGCAGAGATTACAGGGTGAACGGCTACACCTTC.

The V call is TRBV19, the J call TRBJ1-1, with 8 bases aligning to TRBD1. Germline loops: CDR1 LNHDA, CDR2 SQIVND (reference sequence). This CDR3 region has 13 residues. V lost 8 bases, J lost 7 bases, and 9 bases stayed unmatched. The CDR3 sequence is CASRSQGDSEAFF. The CDR3 nucleotides read TGTGCCAGTCGCTCACAGGGGGATAGTGAAGCTTTCTTT.